This record concerns one T cell receptor (beta chain) sequence. How the authors handled the data: Amplification of reference gene primers provided the estimated nucleated cell counts. The method was immunoSEQ multiplex PCR; TCRdb's version includes in-frame clones alone and lacks a portion of them. The DNA gave D and trimming, while V, J and clone size come from that table. The sample carries 85,000 to 120,000 clones, about two thirds recorded once. The germline V and J ends were trimmed by 3 bases and 1 base, with 5 bases remaining between them. The CDR3 consists of 12 residues. Germline CDR1 and CDR2: SQVTM and ANQGSEA. This sample was taken from a study of blood T cell repertoires in COVID-19. Overall study: COVID-19 samples collected from the United States, Italy and Spain covered acute and convalescent phases. The analysed material was cDNA or gDNA that came from T cells, B-cell-depleted T cells, or PBMCs.

Sequenced input: peripheral blood. The clonotype was recovered from a human donor with acute or convalescent COVID-19. The donor label of this sample is uncertain. The chain links TRBV29-1 to TRBJ2-3; unclear D gene. The CDR3: CSVDAGTDTQYF. In DNA form, the CDR3 reads TGCAGCGTTGATGCAGGCACAGATACGCAGTATTTT.